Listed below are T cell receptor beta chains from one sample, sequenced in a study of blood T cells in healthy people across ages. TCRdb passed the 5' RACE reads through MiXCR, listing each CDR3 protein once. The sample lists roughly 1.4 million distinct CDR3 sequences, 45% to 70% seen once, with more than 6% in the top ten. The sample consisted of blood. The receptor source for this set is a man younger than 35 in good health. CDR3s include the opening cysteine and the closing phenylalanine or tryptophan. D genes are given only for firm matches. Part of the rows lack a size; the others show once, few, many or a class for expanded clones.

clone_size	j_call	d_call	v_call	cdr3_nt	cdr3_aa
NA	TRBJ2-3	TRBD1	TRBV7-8	TGTGCCAGCAGCCCCCAGGACAGGAGCTATACGCAGTATTTT	CASSPQDRSYTQYF
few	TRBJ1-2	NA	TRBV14	TGTGTCAGCAGCCGGACCTCAGGCGGCTATGGCTACACCTTC	CVSSRTSGGYGYTF
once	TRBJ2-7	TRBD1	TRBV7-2	TGTGCCAGCAGAGGAAGGGACAGGGGGCTCTATCCGACCTACGAGCAGTACTTC	CASRGRDRGLYPTYEQYF
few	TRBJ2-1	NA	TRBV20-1	TGCAGTGCTAGAGATCTAGGCTCCTACAATGAGCAGTTCTTC	CSARDLGSYNEQFF
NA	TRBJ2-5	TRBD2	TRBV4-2	TGTGCCAGCAGCCAAGGTCGGGCGGGAGGAGAGGAAGAGACCCAGTACTTC	CASSQGRAGGEEETQYF
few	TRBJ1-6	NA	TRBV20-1	TGCAGTGTGGGAGACATAAATTCACCCCTCCACTTT	CSVGDINSPLHF
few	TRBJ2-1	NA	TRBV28	TGTGCCAGCAGAGGCGGGAACTCCTACAATGAGCAGTTCTTC	CASRGGNSYNEQFF
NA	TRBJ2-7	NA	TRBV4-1	TGCGCCAGCAGCCAAGCCTGGGGGGGCTCCGAGCAGTACTTC	CASSQAWGGSEQYF
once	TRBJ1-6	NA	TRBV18	TGTGCCAGCTCGGACAGAATAGAAGTTTCACCCCTCCACTTT	CASSDRIEVSPLHF
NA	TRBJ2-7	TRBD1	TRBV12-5	TGTGCTAGTGCCACTCAACCGGGACAGGGGGCTTACTCCTACGAGCAGTACTTC	CASATQPGQGAYSYEQYF
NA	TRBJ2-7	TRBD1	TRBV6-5	TGTGCCAGCAGTCCCGGACAGGGGGCCCTTTTCGAGCAGTACTTC	CASSPGQGALFEQYF
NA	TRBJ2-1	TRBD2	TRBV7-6	TGTGCCAGCAGCTTGAGCGGGGGGCCGTCCGAGCAGTTCTTC	CASSLSGGPSEQFF
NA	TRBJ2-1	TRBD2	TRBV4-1	TGCGCCAGCAGCCAGATGATGCGGGAGGCCTACAATGAGCAGTTCTTC	CASSQMMREAYNEQFF